The 2 T cell receptor beta chains below all came from one sample that was sequenced in a study of CD8 T cells in ankylosing spondylitis. Their antigens remain unidentified. TCRdb reprocessed the 5' RACE reads via MiXCR and lists one record per CDR3 protein. The table has some 130,000 distinct CDR3 sequences, more than 15% seen once. General observations from the study: Blood of patients with ankylosing spondylitis appeared to be characterized by a TCR beta motif of several highly homologous variants.

Material for sequencing was blood, either unsorted or a sorted T cell fraction (not recorded which). These receptors all come from a male donor with ankylosing spondylitis.

The chain links TRBV5-1 to TRBJ1-2; no clear D. Trimming left V 2 bases short and J 8 bases short, with 7 bases between. Looked up from germline, CDR1 is SGHRS and CDR2 is YFSETQ. The CDR3 loop spans 11 amino acids. The CDR3 DNA reads TGCGCCAGCAGCTTCGGTTGGGGCTACACCTTC. Amino acids: CASSFGWGYTF.

This clonotype has at least ten counts. V usage is TRBV6-1 and J usage is TRBJ1-4; the D is unclear. This CDR3 contains 15 residues. The V gene's germline CDR1 is MNHNS and CDR2 SASEGT. Trimming removed 1 base at V and 5 bases at J, with 11 bases between. The DNA of the CDR3 is TGTGCCAGCAGTGAAGATCCATGGAGGAATGAAAAACTGTTTTTT. Translated, it gives CASSEDPWRNEKLFF.